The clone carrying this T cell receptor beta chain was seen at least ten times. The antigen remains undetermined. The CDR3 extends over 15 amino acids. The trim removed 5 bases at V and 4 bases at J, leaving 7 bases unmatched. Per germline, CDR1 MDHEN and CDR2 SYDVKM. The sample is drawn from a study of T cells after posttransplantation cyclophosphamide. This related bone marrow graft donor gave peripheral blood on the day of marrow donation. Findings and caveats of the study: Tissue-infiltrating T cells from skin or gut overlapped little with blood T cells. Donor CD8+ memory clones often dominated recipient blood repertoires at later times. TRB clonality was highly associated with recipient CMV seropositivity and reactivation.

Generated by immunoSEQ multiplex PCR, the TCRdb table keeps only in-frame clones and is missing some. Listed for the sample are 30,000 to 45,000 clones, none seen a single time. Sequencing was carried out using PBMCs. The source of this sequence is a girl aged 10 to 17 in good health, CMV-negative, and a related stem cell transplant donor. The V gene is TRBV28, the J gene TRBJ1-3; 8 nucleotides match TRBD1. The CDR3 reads CASSPPDREGNTIYF. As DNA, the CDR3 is TGTGCCAGCAGTCCCCCGGACAGGGAGGGAAACACCATATATTTT.